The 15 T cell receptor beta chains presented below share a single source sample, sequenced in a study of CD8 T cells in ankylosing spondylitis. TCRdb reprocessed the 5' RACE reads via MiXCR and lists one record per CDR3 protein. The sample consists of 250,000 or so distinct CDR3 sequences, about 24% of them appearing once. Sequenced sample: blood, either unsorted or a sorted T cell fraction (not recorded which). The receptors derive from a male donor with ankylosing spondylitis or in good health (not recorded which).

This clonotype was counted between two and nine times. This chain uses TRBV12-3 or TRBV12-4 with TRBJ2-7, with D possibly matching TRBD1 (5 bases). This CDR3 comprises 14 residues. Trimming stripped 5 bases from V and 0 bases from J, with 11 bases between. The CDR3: CASSGAPTSYEQYF. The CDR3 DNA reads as TGTGCCAGCAGTGGGGCTCCCACCTCCTACGAGCAGTACTTC.

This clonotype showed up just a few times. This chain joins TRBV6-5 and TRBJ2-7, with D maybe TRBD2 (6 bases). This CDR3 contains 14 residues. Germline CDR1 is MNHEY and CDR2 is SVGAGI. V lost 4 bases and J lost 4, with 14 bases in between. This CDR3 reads CASSSGRGRYEQYF. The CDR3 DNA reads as TGTGCCAGCAGTTCAGGACGGGGGAGATACGAGCAGTACTTC.

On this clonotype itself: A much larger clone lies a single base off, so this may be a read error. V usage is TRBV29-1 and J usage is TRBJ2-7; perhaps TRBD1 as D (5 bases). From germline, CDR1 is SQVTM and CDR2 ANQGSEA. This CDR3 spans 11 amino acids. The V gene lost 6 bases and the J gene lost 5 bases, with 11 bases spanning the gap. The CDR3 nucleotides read TGCAGCGTAAGACAGAGCCACGAGCAGTACTTC. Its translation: CSVRQSHEQYF.

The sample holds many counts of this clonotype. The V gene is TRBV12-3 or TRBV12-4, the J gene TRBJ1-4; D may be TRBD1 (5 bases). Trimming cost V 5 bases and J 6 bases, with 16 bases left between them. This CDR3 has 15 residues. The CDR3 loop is CASSPNQGDHEKLFF. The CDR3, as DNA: TGTGCCAGCAGTCCTAACCAGGGTGACCATGAAAAACTGTTTTTT.

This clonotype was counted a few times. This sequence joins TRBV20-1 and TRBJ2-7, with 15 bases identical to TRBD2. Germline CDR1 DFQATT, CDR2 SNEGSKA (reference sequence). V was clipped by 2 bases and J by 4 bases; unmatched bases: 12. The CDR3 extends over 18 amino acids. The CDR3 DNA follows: TGCAGTGCTAGACGGTTGGGGACTAGCGGGGGGTTTCCATACGAGCAGTACTTC. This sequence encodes CSARRLGTSGGFPYEQYF.

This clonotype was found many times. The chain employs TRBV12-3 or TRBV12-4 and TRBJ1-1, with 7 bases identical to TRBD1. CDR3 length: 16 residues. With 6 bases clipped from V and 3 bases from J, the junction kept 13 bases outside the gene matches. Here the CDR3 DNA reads TGTGCCAGCAGCTTAAGCGGGACAGTTAGGGACACTGAAGCTTTCTTT. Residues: CASSLSGTVRDTEAFF.

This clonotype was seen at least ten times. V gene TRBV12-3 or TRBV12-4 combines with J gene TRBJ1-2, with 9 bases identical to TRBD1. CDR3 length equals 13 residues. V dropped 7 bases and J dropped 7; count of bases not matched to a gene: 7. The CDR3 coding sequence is TGTGCCAGCACCCAACAGGGGGCGAGTGGCTACACCTTC. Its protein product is CASTQQGASGYTF.

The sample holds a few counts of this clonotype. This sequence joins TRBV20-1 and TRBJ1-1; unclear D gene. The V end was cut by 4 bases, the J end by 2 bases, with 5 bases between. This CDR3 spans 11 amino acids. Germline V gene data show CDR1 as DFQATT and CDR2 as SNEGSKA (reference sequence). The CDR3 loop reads CSAKQNTEAFF. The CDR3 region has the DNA TGCAGTGCTAAGCAAAACACTGAAGCTTTCTTT.

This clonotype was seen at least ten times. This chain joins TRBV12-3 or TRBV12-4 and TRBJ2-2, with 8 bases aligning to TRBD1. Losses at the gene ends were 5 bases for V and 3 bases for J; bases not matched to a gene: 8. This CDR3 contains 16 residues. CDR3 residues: CASSPRGTGYTGELFF. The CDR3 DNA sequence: TGTGCCAGCAGTCCCCGGGGGACAGGCTACACCGGGGAGCTGTTTTTT.

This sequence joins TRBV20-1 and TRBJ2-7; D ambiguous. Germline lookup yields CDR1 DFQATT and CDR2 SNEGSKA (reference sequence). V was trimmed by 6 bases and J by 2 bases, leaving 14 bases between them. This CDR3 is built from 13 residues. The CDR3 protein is CSALSPVPYEQYF. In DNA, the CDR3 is TGCAGTGCCCTTAGCCCCGTACCCTACGAGCAGTACTTC.

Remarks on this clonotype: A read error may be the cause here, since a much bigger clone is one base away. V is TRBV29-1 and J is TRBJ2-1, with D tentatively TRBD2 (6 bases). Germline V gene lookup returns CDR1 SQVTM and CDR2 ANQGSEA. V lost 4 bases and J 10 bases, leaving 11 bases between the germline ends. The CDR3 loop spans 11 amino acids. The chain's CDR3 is CSVASGEEQFF. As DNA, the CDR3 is TGCAGCGTTGCATCGGGAGAAGAGCAGTTCTTC.

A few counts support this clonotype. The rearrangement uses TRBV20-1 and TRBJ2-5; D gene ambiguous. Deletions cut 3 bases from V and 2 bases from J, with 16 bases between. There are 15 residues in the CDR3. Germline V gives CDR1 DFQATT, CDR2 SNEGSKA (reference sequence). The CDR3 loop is CSARNPESAQETQYF. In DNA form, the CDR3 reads TGCAGTGCTAGGAACCCCGAGTCGGCACAAGAGACCCAGTACTTC.

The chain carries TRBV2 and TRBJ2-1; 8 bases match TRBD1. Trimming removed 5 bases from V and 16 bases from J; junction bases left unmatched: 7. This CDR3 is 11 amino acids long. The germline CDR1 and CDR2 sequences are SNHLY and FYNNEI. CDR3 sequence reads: CASSSGTGQFF. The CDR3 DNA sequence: TGTGCCAGCAGTTCCGGGACAGGACAATTCTTC.

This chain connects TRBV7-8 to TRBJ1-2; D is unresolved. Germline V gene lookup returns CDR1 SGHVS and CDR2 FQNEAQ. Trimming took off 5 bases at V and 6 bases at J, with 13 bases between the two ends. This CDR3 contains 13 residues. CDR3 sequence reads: CASSPGIVDGYTF. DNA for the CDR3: TGTGCCAGCAGCCCTGGGATCGTCGATGGCTACACCTTC.

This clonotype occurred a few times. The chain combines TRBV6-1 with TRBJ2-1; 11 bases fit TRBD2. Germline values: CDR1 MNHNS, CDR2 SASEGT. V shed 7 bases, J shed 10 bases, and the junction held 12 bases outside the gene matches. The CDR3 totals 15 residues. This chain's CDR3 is CASTPRSGGAWEQFF. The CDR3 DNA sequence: TGTGCCAGCACCCCACGTAGCGGGGGGGCATGGGAGCAGTTCTTC.